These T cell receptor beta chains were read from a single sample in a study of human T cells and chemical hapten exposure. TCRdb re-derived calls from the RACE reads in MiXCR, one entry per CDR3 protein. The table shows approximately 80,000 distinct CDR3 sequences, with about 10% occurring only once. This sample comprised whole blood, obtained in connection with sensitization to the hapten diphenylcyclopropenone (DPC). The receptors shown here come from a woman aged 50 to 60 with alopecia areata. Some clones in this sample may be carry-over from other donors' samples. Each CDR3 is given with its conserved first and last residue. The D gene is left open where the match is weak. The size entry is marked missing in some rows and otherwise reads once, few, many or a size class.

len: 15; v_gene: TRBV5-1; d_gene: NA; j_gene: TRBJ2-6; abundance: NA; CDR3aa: CASSPSNSGANVLTF; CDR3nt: TGCGCCAGCAGCCCCTCGAACTCTGGGGCCAACGTCCTGACTTTC
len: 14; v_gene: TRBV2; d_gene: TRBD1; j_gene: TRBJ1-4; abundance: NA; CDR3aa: CASRSGGTNEKLFF; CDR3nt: TGTGCCAGCAGATCAGGGGGGACTAATGAAAAACTGTTTTTT
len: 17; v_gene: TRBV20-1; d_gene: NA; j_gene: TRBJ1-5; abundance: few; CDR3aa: CSAPIGAGRFSNQPQHF; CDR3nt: TGCAGTGCCCCCATTGGGGCAGGGCGGTTTAGCAATCAGCCCCAGCATTTT
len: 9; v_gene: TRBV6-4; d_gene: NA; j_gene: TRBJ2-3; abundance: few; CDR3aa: CASRPRQYF; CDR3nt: TGTGCCAGCAGGCCCCGCCAGTATTTT
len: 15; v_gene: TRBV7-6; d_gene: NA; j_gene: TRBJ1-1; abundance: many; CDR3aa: CASSLGGTGTAEAFF; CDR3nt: TGTGCCAGCAGCTTAGGAGGTACAGGGACGGCTGAAGCTTTCTTT
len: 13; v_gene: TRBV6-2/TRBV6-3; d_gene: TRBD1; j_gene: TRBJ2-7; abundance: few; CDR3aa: CASRWTGRDEQYF; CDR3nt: TGTGCCAGCAGGTGGACAGGACGGGACGAGCAGTACTTC
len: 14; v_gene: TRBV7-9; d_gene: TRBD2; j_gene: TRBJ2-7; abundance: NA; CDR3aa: CASSSSGASYEQYF; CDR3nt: TGTGCCAGCAGCTCTAGCGGTGCCTCCTACGAGCAGTACTTC
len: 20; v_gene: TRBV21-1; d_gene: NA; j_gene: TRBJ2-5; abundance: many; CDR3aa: CASSTTGPGEVAGVQETQYF; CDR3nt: TGTGCCAGCAGCACGACGGGACCGGGAGAGGTAGCGGGAGTCCAAGAGACCCAGTACTTC
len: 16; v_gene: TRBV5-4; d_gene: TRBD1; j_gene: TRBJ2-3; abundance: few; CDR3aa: CASSLQGARGTDTQYF; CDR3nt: TGTGCCAGCAGCTTACAGGGGGCGCGGGGCACAGATACGCAGTATTTT
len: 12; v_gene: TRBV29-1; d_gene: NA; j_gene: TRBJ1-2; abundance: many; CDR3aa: CSVEQVHYGYTF; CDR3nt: TGCAGCGTTGAACAGGTGCACTATGGCTACACCTTC
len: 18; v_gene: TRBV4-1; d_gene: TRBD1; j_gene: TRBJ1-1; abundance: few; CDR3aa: CASSQASLRQGGVTEAFF; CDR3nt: TGCGCCAGCAGCCAAGCGTCCCTCAGACAGGGGGGGGTGACTGAAGCTTTCTTT
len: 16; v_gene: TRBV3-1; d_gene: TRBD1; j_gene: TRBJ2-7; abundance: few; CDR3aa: CASSQEVGTDKYEQYF; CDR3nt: TGTGCCAGCAGCCAAGAAGTTGGGACAGACAAGTACGAGCAGTACTTC
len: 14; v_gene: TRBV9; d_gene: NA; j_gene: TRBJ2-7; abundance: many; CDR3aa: CASSRTGGPYEQYF; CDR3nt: TGTGCCAGCAGCCGCACCGGGGGCCCCTACGAGCAGTACTTC
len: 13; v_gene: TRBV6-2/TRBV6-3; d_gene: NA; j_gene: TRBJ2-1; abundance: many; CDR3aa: CASSYGRYRALFF; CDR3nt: TGTGCCAGCAGTTACGGACGTTACCGGGCCCTTTTCTTC
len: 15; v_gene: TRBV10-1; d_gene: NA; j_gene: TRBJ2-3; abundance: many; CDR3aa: CASSGHSESTDTQYF; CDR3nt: TGCGCCAGCAGTGGTCACTCTGAAAGCACAGATACGCAGTATTTT
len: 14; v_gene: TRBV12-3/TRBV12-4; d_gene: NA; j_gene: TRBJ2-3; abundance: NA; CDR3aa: CASTSVDRTDTQYF; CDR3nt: TGTGCCAGCACCTCCGTCGATCGGACAGATACGCAGTATTTT
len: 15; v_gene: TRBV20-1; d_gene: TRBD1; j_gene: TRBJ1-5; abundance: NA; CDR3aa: CSARDQTGVNQPQHF; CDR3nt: TGCAGTGCTAGAGATCAGACAGGGGTTAATCAGCCCCAGCATTTT
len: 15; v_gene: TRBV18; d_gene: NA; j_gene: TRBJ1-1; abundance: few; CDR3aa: CASSLQGTFDTEAFF; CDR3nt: TGTGCCAGCTCACTCCAGGGGACCTTTGACACTGAAGCTTTCTTT
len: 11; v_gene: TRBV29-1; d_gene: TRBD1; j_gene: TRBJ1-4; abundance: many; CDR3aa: CSADRDEKLFF; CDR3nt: TGCAGCGCGGACAGGGACGAAAAACTGTTTTTT
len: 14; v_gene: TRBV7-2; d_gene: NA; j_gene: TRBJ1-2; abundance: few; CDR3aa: CASAPYVVNYGYTF; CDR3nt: TGTGCCAGTGCCCCGTACGTAGTTAACTATGGCTACACCTTC
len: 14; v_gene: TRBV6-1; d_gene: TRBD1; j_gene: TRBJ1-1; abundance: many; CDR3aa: CASSVTRGRTEAFF; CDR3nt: TGTGCCAGCAGTGTTACCAGGGGGAGAACTGAAGCTTTCTTT
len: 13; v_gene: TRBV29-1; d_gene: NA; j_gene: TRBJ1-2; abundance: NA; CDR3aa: CSVDRSLSYGYTF; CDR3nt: TGCAGCGTTGACAGATCTTTATCCTATGGCTACACCTTC
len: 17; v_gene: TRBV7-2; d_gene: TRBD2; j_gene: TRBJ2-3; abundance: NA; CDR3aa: CASSPPLAGGRRDTQYF; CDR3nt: TGTGCCAGCAGCCCACCTCTAGCGGGGGGGCGTAGAGATACGCAGTATTTT
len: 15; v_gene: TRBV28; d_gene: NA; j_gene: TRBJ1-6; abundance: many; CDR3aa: CASTDARGYDSPLHF; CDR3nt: TGTGCCAGCACCGACGCAAGGGGATATGATTCACCCCTCCACTTT
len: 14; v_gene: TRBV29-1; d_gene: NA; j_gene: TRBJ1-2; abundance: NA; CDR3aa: CSVGMGDLGYGYTF; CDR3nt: TGCAGCGTTGGAATGGGGGACCTGGGCTATGGCTACACCTTC
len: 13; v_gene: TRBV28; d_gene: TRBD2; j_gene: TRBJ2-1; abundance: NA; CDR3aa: CASSAGGWNEQFF; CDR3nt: TGTGCCAGCTCTGCCGGGGGGTGGAATGAGCAGTTCTTC
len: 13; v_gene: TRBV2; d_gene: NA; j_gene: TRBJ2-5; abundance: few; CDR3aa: CASSPPLFETQYF; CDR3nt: TGTGCCAGCAGTCCCCCTTTGTTCGAGACCCAGTACTTC
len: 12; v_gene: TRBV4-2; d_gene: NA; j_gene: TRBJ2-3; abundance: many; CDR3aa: CASSHHTDTQYF; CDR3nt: TGTGCCAGCAGCCACCACACAGATACGCAGTATTTT
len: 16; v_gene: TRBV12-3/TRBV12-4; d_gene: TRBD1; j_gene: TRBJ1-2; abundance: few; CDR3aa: CASSFGRGPSNYGYTF; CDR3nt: TGTGCCAGCAGTTTTGGTAGGGGGCCGAGTAACTATGGCTACACCTTC
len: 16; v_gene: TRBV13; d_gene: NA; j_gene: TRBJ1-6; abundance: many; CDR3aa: CASSLAAGPYNSPLHF; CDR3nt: TGTGCCAGCAGCTTAGCGGCGGGACCTTATAATTCACCCCTCCACTTT
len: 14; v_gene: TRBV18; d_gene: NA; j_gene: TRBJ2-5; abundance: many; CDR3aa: CASSPASASETQYF; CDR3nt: TGTGCCAGCTCACCAGCGAGTGCATCAGAGACCCAGTACTTC
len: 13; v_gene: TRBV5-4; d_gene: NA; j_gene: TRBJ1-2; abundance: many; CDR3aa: CASSLGRNYGYTF; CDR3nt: TGTGCCAGCAGCTTGGGCCGAAACTATGGCTACACCTTC
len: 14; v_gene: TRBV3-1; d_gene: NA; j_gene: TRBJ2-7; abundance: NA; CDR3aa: CASSLSVGVREQYF; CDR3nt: TGTGCCAGCAGCCTCTCCGTGGGGGTGAGGGAGCAGTACTTC
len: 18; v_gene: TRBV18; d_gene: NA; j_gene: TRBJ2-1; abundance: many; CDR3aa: CASSSTLGDLGLVNEQFF; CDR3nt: TGTGCCAGCTCCTCCACCCTGGGAGACTTGGGGTTGGTAAATGAGCAGTTCTTC
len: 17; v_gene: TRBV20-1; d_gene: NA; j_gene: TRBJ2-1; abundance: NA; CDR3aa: CSASDQTGKGGYNEQFF; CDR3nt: TGCAGTGCTAGCGATCAAACAGGGAAGGGGGGTTACAATGAGCAGTTCTTC
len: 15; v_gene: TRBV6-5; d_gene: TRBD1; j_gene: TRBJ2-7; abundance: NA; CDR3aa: CASSYQTGGAFEQYF; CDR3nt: TGTGCCAGCAGTTACCAGACAGGGGGAGCATTCGAGCAGTACTTC
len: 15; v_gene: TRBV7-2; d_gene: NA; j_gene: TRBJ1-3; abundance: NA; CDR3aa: CASSLQDSSGNTIYF; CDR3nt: TGTGCCAGCAGCTTACAGGACAGCTCTGGAAACACCATATATTTT
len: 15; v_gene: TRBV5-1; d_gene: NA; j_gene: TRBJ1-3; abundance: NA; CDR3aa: CASSFTGSSGNTIYF; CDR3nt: TGCGCCAGCAGCTTTACAGGGTCCTCTGGAAACACCATATATTTT
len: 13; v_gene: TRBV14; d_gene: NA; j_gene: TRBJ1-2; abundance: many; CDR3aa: CASSQEQHYGYTF; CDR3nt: TGTGCCAGCAGCCAAGAACAGCACTATGGCTACACCTTC
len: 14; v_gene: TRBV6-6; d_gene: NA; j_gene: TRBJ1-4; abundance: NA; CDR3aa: CASSYGQMGEKLFF; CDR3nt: TGTGCCAGCAGCTACGGACAGATGGGAGAAAAACTGTTTTTT
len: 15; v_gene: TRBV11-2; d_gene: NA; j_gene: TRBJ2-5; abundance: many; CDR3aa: CASSLDPGNQETQYF; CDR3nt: TGTGCCAGCAGCTTAGATCCAGGCAACCAAGAGACCCAGTACTTC
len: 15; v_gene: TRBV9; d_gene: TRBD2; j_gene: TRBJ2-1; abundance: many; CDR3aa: CASSQTSGRTNEQFF; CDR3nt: TGTGCCAGCAGCCAGACTAGCGGGAGGACCAATGAGCAGTTCTTC
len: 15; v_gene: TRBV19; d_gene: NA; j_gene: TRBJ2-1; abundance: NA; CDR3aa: CASSRGELVDNEQFF; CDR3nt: TGTGCCAGTAGTAGGGGTGAGCTAGTAGACAATGAGCAGTTCTTC
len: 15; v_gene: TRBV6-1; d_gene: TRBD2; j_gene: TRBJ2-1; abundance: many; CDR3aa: CASTNIAGAHNEQFF; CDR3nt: TGTGCCAGCACCAACATAGCGGGGGCCCACAATGAGCAGTTCTTC
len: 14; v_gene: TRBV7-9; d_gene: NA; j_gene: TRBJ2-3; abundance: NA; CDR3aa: CASSLDGYTDTQYF; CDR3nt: TGTGCCAGCAGCTTAGACGGATACACAGATACGCAGTATTTT
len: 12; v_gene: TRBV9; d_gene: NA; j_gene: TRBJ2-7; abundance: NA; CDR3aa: CASSVASYEQYF; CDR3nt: TGTGCCAGCAGCGTAGCCTCCTACGAGCAGTACTTC
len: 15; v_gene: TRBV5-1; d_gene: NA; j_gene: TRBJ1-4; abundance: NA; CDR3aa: CASSLFGSGWEKLFF; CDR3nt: TGCGCCAGCAGCTTGTTCGGGTCCGGATGGGAAAAACTGTTTTTT
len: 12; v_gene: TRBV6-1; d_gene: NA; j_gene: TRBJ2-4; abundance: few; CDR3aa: CASREGEDIQYF; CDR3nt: TGTGCCAGCAGGGAGGGGGAGGACATTCAGTACTTC
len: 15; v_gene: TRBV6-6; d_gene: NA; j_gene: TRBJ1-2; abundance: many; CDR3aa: CASSYDGGWPSGYTF; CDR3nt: TGTGCCAGCAGTTACGATGGGGGGTGGCCTTCTGGCTACACCTTC